Each of the 14 T cell receptor beta chains below was sequenced from the same sample in a study of T cell responses to AZD1222 COVID-19 vaccine. The data were produced by immunoSEQ multiplex PCR, yet TCRdb's version contains in-frame clones alone and is incomplete. The sample holds about 83,000 clones, around 86% seen once. This specimen consisted of peripheral blood, obtained on day 0 of AZD1222 vaccination. Receptors originate from an adult in good health.

This clone was seen a few times. The chain employs TRBV24-1 and TRBJ1-2; tentative D call: TRBD1 (6 bases). The CDR3 totals 15 residues. CDR1 is KGHDR and CDR2 is SFDVKD in the germline V gene. The ends were cut back, 5 bases at V and 7 bases at J, with 19 bases in the middle. The CDR3, as DNA: TGTGCCACCAGTGTAGACAGGCAGAGGGTGGGTGGCTACACCTTC. The encoded protein is CATSVDRQRVGGYTF.

This chain uses TRBV27 with TRBJ2-1; TRBD2 is a possible D gene (5 bases). V lost 3 bases and J 1 base, leaving 10 bases between the germline ends. CDR1 is MNHEY and CDR2 is SMNVEV in the germline V gene (reference sequence). CDR3 length: 15 amino acids. The CDR3 bases are TGTGCCAGCAGTTTTAGGAGGCAATCCTACAATGAGCAGTTCTTC. Protein sequence: CASSFRRQSYNEQFF.

The CDR3 bases are TGTGCCAGCAGCTTAGGGGGCGGGTACGACACCGGGGAGCTGTTTTTT. Its translation: CASSLGGGYDTGELFF. This chain links TRBV7-9 with TRBJ2-2; D assignment may be TRBD1 or TRBD2 (5 bases each). Germline CDR1 SEHNR, CDR2 FQNEAQ (reference sequence). The CDR3 runs 16 residues. Trimming took off 1 base at V and 3 bases at J, with 12 bases between the two ends.

The chain combines TRBV13 with TRBJ1-2; 7 nucleotides agree with TRBD1. This CDR3 is built from 15 residues. Trimming removed 4 bases from V and 4 bases from J; junction bases left unmatched: 9. Germline V CDR1 and CDR2: PRHDT, FYEKMQ (reference sequence). The CDR3 DNA reads as TGTGCCAGCAGCTACGCCGGGACAGAGGCCTATGGCTACACCTTC. Residues: CASSYAGTEAYGYTF. Looking up the rest from reference TRBV13 and TRBJ1-2 gives the full variable domain: AAGVIQSPRHLIKEKRETATLKCYPIPRHDTVYWYQQGPGQDPQFLISFYEKMQSDKGSIPDRFSAQQFSDYHSELNMSSLELGDSALYFCASSYAGTEAYGYTFGSGTRLTVV.

This clone appeared a single time. The chain links TRBV27 to TRBJ1-1, with TRBD1 matching over 7 bases. This CDR3 contains 14 residues. Trimming took 3 bases from V and 7 from J; bases not matched to a gene: 8. Germline CDR1 and CDR2: MNHEY and SMNVEV (reference sequence). This CDR3 reads CASSLRQGMGEAFF. CDR3 bases: TGTGCCAGCAGTTTGCGACAGGGTATGGGTGAAGCTTTCTTT.

The chain employs TRBV3-1 (or the pseudogene TRBV3-2) and TRBJ1-1, with D perhaps matching TRBD1 (6 bases). V lost 4 bases and J lost 4, with 19 bases in between. This CDR3 has 16 residues. CDR1 is LGHDT and CDR2 is YNNKEL in the germline V gene (reference sequence). The CDR3 here is CASSPREGGFGTEAFF. The CDR3 DNA follows: TGTGCCAGCAGCCCCCGAGAGGGGGGCTTTGGCACTGAAGCTTTCTTT.

V and J are TRBV4-2 and TRBJ2-5; D is undetermined. This CDR3 is built from 10 residues. Germline CDR1 LGHNA, CDR2 YNFKEQ. With 7 bases removed from V and 3 bases from J, the gap between germline ends came to 3 bases. The CDR3 loop is CASTEETQYF. Here the CDR3 DNA reads TGTGCCAGCACGGAAGAGACCCAGTACTTC.

The rearrangement uses TRBV28 and TRBJ2-2; D uncertain. The CDR3 extends over 11 amino acids. V lost 7 bases to trimming and J lost 5 bases, with 5 bases between them. The germline CDR1 and CDR2 sequences are MDHEN and SYDVKM. The CDR3 DNA is TGTGCCAGCATAAGGACCGGGGAGCTGTTTTTT. Translation gives CASIRTGELFF.

The V call is TRBV5-4, the J call TRBJ2-2; 7 bases map to TRBD2. This CDR3 comprises 14 residues. Germline CDR1 SGHNT, CDR2 YYREEE (reference sequence). V shed 3 bases and J 6 bases; nucleotides not matched to a gene: 5. The CDR3 sequence is CASSWGGEPGELFF. In DNA, the CDR3 is TGTGCCAGCAGCTGGGGAGGGGAACCCGGGGAGCTGTTTTTT.

The chain is built from TRBV5-3 and TRBJ1-3, with TRBD1 matching 9 bases. TRBV5-3 is noted as an ORF with a role that remains uncertain. V lost 1 base, J lost 4 bases, and 0 bases stayed unmatched. This CDR3 has 14 amino acids. Here the CDR3 DNA reads TGTGCCAGAAGCTTGACAGGGGGCGGAAACACCATATATTTT. Its protein is CARSLTGGGNTIYF.

The V gene is TRBV3-1 (or the pseudogene TRBV3-2), the J gene TRBJ2-3; D perhaps matches TRBD2 (6 bases). Germline loops: CDR1 LGHDT, CDR2 YNNKEL (reference sequence). This CDR3 has 18 amino acids. V gave up 1 base and J gave up 5 bases, with 22 bases separating them. The CDR3 sequence: CASSQGNRVGGGEDTQYF. The CDR3 region has the DNA TGTGCCAGCAGCCAAGGCAACCGAGTCGGGGGAGGTGAAGATACGCAGTATTTT.

The chain employs TRBV7-9 and TRBJ2-7; D gene unclear. This CDR3 contains 11 residues. Germline V gives CDR1 SEHNR, CDR2 FQNEAQ (reference sequence). Trimming stripped 5 bases from V and 6 bases from J, with 8 bases between. CDR3: CASSPLPEQYF. The CDR3 DNA is TGTGCCAGCAGCCCCCTCCCCGAGCAGTACTTC.

This clone was observed a handful of times. The chain recombines TRBV10-2 with TRBJ1-1, with 10 bases aligning to TRBD1. Germline CDR1 reads WSHSY; CDR2 reads SAAADI. V lost 10 bases, J lost 4 bases, and 6 bases stayed unmatched. There are 13 residues in the CDR3. The CDR3 sequence: CAIRDRGGTEAFF. Written as DNA, the CDR3 is TGCGCCATCAGGGACAGGGGAGGCACTGAAGCTTTCTTT.

This clone was recorded only once. The chain couples TRBV6-4 to TRBJ2-1; tentatively, D is TRBD1 or TRBD2 (5 bases each). The CDR3 contains 15 residues. Germline CDR1 MRHNA, CDR2 SNTAGT. V lost 2 bases and J 5 bases, leaving 13 bases between the germline ends. The CDR3, as DNA: TGTGCCAGCAGTGACGAGTGGGGGACCCACAATGAGCAGTTCTTC. Protein: CASSDEWGTHNEQFF.